The clone carrying this TCR beta chain occurred once. Antigen unknown. The CDR3 runs to 14 residues. Trimming at V came to 6 bases and at J to 1 base, leaving 1 base not matched to a gene. Germline V lookup: CDR1 KGHDR, CDR2 SFDVKD. The sample originates from a study of T cell responses to AZD1222 COVID-19 vaccine. Assay: immunoSEQ multiplex PCR; the TCRdb copy retains only in-frame clones and omits some. The repertoire holds 140,000 to 150,000 clones, with 80% to 95% as singletons. Notes on the study in general: Unmutated variant regions are reportedly targeted by nearly half of spike-specific TCRs. Along spike, vaccine-associated CD4 TCRs were found throughout, with dominance at 160-218 and 743-854. It should be noted that donors were predominantly white British and more often female, and clonal diversity was possibly underestimated.

Sample: peripheral blood, taken 28 days after the second AZD1222 dose. The receptor comes from an adult who received the AZD1222 COVID-19 vaccine. The rearrangement joins TRBV24-1 to TRBJ1-5, with 8 nucleotides matching TRBD1. The chain's CDR3 is CATSHRGSNQPQHF. The CDR3 region has the DNA TGTGCCACCAGTCACAGGGGGAGCAATCAGCCCCAGCATTTT.